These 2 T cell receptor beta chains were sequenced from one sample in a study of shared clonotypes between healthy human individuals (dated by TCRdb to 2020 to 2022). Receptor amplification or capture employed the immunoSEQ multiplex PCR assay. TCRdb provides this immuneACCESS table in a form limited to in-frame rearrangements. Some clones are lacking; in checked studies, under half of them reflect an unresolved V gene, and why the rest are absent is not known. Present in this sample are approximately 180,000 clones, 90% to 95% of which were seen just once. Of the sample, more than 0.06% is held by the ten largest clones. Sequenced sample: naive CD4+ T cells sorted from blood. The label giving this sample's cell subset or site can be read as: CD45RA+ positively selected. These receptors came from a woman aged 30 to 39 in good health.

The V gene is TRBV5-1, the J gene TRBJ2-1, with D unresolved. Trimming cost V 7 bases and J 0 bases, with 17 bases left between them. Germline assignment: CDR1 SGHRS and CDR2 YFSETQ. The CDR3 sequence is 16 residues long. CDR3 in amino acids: CASRIQTLSSYNEQFF. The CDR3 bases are TGCGCCAGCCGCATCCAAACCCTAAGCTCCTACAATGAGCAGTTCTTC.

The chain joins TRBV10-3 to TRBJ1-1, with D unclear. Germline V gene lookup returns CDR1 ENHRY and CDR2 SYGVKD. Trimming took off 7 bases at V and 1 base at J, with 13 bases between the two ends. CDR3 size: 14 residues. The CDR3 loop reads CAINIPPSNTEAFF. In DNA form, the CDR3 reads TGTGCCATCAACATACCCCCTTCGAACACTGAAGCTTTCTTT.